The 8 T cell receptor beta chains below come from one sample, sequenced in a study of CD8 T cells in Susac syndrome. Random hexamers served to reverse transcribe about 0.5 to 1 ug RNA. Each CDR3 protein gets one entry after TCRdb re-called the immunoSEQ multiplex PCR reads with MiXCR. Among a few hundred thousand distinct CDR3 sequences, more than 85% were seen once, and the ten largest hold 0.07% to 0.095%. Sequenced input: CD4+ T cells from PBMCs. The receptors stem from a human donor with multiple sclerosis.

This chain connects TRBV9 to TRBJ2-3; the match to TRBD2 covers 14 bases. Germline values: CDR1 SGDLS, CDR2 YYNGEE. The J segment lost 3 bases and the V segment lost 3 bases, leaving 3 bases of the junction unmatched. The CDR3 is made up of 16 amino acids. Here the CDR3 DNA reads TGTGCCAGCAGCGCGCGACTAGCGGGGGGGACAGATACGCAGTATTTT. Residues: CASSARLAGGTDTQYF.

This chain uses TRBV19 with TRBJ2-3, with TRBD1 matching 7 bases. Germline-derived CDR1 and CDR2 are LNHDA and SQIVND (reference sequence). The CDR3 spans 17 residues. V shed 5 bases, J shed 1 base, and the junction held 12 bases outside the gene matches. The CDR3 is CASSSPTGVEGTDTQYF. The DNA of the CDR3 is TGTGCCAGTAGTTCACCTACAGGGGTTGAAGGCACAGATACGCAGTATTTT.

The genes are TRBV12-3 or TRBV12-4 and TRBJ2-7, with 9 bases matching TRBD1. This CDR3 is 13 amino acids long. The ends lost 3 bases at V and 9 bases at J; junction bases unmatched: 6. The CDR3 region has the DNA TGTGCCAGCAGTTTTGAAGGACAGGGGTGGCAGTACGTC. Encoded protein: CASSFEGQGWQYV.

Here the CDR3 DNA reads TGCAGCGCTCAAGGGGTAGCGGGGGGAGCCCTTCAAGAGACCCAGTACTTC. This sequence encodes CSAQGVAGGALQETQYF. This chain links TRBV29-1 with TRBJ2-5, with 10 bases aligning to TRBD2. Germline V gene data show CDR1 as SQVTM and CDR2 as ANQGSEA. The CDR3 runs 17 residues. The J segment lost 2 bases and the V segment lost 7 bases, leaving 16 bases of the junction unmatched.

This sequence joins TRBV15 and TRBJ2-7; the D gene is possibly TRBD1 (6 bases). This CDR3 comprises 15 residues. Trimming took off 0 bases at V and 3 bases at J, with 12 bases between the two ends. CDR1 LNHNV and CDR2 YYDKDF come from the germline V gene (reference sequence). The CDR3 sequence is CATSRDGGHIYEQYV. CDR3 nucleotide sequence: TGTGCCACCAGCAGAGATGGGGGACACATCTACGAGCAGTACGTC.

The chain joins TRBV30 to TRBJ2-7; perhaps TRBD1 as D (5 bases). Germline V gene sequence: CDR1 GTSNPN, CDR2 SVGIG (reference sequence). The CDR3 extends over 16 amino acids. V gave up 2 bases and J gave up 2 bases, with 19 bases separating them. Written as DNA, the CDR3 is TGTGCCTGGAGTCCTTTTGGGGTCGGCAGGGCCTACGAGCAGTACTTC. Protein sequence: CAWSPFGVGRAYEQYF.

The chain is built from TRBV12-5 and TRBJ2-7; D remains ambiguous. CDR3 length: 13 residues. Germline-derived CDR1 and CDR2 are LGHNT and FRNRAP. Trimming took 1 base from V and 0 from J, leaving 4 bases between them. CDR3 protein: CASGLGLSYEQYV. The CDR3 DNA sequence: TGTGCTAGTGGTTTGGGACTCTCCTACGAGCAGTACGTC.

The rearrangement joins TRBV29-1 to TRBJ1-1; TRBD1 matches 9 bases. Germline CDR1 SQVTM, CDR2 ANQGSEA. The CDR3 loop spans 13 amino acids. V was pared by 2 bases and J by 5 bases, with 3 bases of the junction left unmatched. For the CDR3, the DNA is TGCAGCGTTGAAAGGACAGGGGTGACTGAAGCTTTCTTT. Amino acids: CSVERTGVTEAFF.